This TCR beta chain was captured by sequencing in a study of cytomegalovirus exposure and HLA in healthy donors. With 60 Vbeta and 13 Jbeta primers, the PCR was carried out. Clones were read by immunoSEQ multiplex PCR, and TCRdb kept only the in-frame ones, dropping some. This sample carries approximately 180,000 clones, about 80% of them seen once, and the ten largest clones take nearly 6.5%. CDR3 length equals 14 residues. V was pared by 5 bases and J by 2 bases, with 13 bases between. Germline V gives CDR1 SNHLY, CDR2 FYNNEI. The genes are TRBV2 and TRBJ2-7, with TRBD1 as a possible D gene (6 bases). The receptor was derived from a man between 35 and 55 years old in good health and CMV-seropositive. Sequenced sample: PBMCs. CDR3 sequence: CASSPDRLPYEQYF. The CDR3 nucleotides read TGTGCCAGCAGTCCAGACAGGCTGCCCTACGAGCAGTACTTC.